A selection of T cell receptor beta chains follows, all from one sample in a study of blood T cell repertoires in COVID-19. Data came from immunoSEQ multiplex PCR; TCRdb stores just in-frame clones and leaves some out. Altogether approximately 440,000 clones are present, around 88% being singletons, with the ten largest covering around an eighth. Sequencing used peripheral blood. These receptors were taken from a woman aged 50 to 60 with COVID-19, enrolled during active disease. Each CDR3 is given with its conserved first and last residue. Fields, in order: D gene, V gene, clone size, J gene, CDR3 DNA, CDR3 protein. A D gene is named only where the DNA matches it firmly. Part of the rows lack a size; the others show once, few, many or a class for expanded clones.

>TRBD2|TRBV9|NA|TRBJ2-3
TGTGCCAGCAGCGTCGGGGGGGCCCTGGATACGCAGTATTTT
CASSVGGALDTQYF
>TRBD1|TRBV30|NA|TRBJ1-5
TGTGCCTGGAGTTCCCGAATGGCGACAGGGGCCAGCAATCAGCCCCAGCATTTT
CAWSSRMATGASNQPQHF
>NA|TRBV28|NA|TRBJ1-2
TGTGGCACACGGGGGGCGAATCGAGGCTACACCTTC
CGTRGANRGYTF
>NA|TRBV28|once|TRBJ2-3
TGTGCCAGCAGTAATGGGCCTCTAATCACAGATACGCAGTATTTT
CASSNGPLITDTQYF
>NA|TRBV19|NA|TRBJ1-5
TGTGCCAGTAGCCACCCGGATCAGCCCCAGCATTTT
CASSHPDQPQHF
>NA|TRBV2|NA|TRBJ2-5
TGTGCCAGCACGCAGCAAGAGACCCAGTACTTC
CASTQQETQYF
>NA|TRBV3-1/TRBV3-2|NA|TRBJ1-5
TGTGCCAGCAGCCCCGGTACGGGGGTTACTCAGCCCCAGCATTTT
CASSPGTGVTQPQHF
>NA|TRBV20-1|NA|TRBJ1-5
TGCAGTGCAAGTGGGGGCGGGGGGCCCCAGCATTTT
CSASGGGGPQHF
>NA|TRBV19|NA|TRBJ1-4
TGTGCCAGACGGAAGACAGGTGAAAAACTGTTTTTT
CARRKTGEKLFF
>NA|TRBV3-1/TRBV3-2|NA|TRBJ1-1
TGTGCCAGCAGCCTCCGTGTTAATGAAGCTTTCTTT
CASSLRVNEAFF
>TRBD1|TRBV5-6|NA|TRBJ1-2
TGTGCCAGCAGCTGGGACAGAAACTATGGCTACACCTTC
CASSWDRNYGYTF
>NA|TRBV29-1|NA|TRBJ1-1
TGCAGCGTCCGGGGAGGCACTAGCTACACTGAAGCTTTCTTT
CSVRGGTSYTEAFF
>TRBD1|TRBV18|NA|TRBJ1-2
TGTGCCAGCTCACCACCGACAGGGAGCTATGGCTACACCTTC
CASSPPTGSYGYTF
>NA|TRBV5-4|few|TRBJ1-6
TGTGCCAGCAGCTTCGGGGGTTCACCCCTCCACTTT
CASSFGGSPLHF
>NA|TRBV27|NA|TRBJ2-7
TGTGCCAGCACCGTTTATACGGGGGGCGGCTTGCGAGAGCAGTACTTC
CASTVYTGGGLREQYF
>NA|TRBV6-5|once|TRBJ1-2
TGTGCCAGCAGTTACTCAAACGGTTATGGCTACACCTTC
CASSYSNGYGYTF
>NA|TRBV5-1|NA|TRBJ2-2
TGCGCCAGCAGCCCAGGCGTTGACACCGGGGAGCTGTTTTTT
CASSPGVDTGELFF
>NA|TRBV7-9|NA|TRBJ1-2
TGTGCCAGCAGCTTAGCGAGTATGAGGGATGGCTACACCTTC
CASSLASMRDGYTF
>NA|TRBV6-4|few|TRBJ2-1
TGTGCCAGCAGTGACCAACTAGGACTCGGTGAGCAGTTCTTC
CASSDQLGLGEQFF
>NA|TRBV9|NA|TRBJ2-2
TGTGCCAGCAGCGTAGAGCAGGGGTACACCGGGGAGCTGTTTTTT
CASSVEQGYTGELFF
>TRBD1|TRBV2|few|TRBJ1-4
TGTGCCAGCAGTGACCAGGCAGGGGGCCCTGAAAAACTGTTTTTT
CASSDQAGGPEKLFF
>NA|TRBV2|NA|TRBJ2-1
TGTGCCAGCAGCGGAGACAGCCCATACAATGAGCAGTTCTTC
CASSGDSPYNEQFF
>NA|TRBV3-1/TRBV3-2|few|TRBJ1-5
TGTGCCAGCAGCCTATTGGCCAGCAATCAGCCCCAGCATTTT
CASSLLASNQPQHF
>TRBD1|TRBV15|NA|TRBJ1-4
TGTGCCACCAGCACTAGATCCGACAGGGATGATGAAAAACTGTTTTTT
CATSTRSDRDDEKLFF
>NA|TRBV7-2|NA|TRBJ2-3
TGTGCCAGCAGCGGGCGGGGCTCCACCACAGATACGCAGTATTTT
CASSGRGSTTDTQYF
>NA|TRBV29-1|once|TRBJ2-5
TGCAGCGACGGGGACATCGGAGAGACCCAGTACTTC
CSDGDIGETQYF
>TRBD2|TRBV6-6|NA|TRBJ2-1
TGTGCCAGCAGTTATAGGCGGGGGAGCTCCTACAATGAGCAGTTCTTC
CASSYRRGSSYNEQFF
>TRBD1|TRBV27|NA|TRBJ1-2
TGTGCCAGCAGTCCACTAAGGACAGGAGCTAGGGGCTACACCTTC
CASSPLRTGARGYTF
>TRBD1|TRBV5-6|NA|TRBJ2-7
TGTGCCAGCAGCTCAGGGACAGGGCTTGAGCAGTACTTC
CASSSGTGLEQYF
>TRBD1|TRBV7-6|NA|TRBJ1-5
TGTGCCAGCAGCCGACAGGGGGATCAGCCCCAGCATTTT
CASSRQGDQPQHF
>TRBD2|TRBV2|NA|TRBJ2-3
TGTGCCAGCAGTCTAGCGGGGGGGGGCAGAGATACGCAGTATTTT
CASSLAGGGRDTQYF
>TRBD2|TRBV3-1/TRBV3-2|NA|TRBJ2-2
TGTGCCAGCAGCCGGGACTTTCCCCCGGGGGGCGGGGAGCTGTTTTTT
CASSRDFPPGGGELFF
>NA|TRBV11-2|once|TRBJ2-5
TGTGCCAGCAGCTTTAGGGGGCGGGGAGTTGAAGAGACCCAGTACTTC
CASSFRGRGVEETQYF
>TRBD1|TRBV11-2|NA|TRBJ1-3
TGTGCCAGCAGCGTTGACAGGGGCTCTGGAAACACCATATATTTT
CASSVDRGSGNTIYF
>TRBD2|TRBV6-6|NA|TRBJ2-7
TGTGCCAGCAGTCGAACGCTAGCGGGGGGCCCCTACGAGCAGTACTTC
CASSRTLAGGPYEQYF
>TRBD1|TRBV30|NA|TRBJ1-1
TGTGCCTGGATCCCCGGGACAGGGTTGAACACTGAAGCTTTCTTT
CAWIPGTGLNTEAFF
>NA|TRBV25-1|NA|TRBJ1-6
TGTGCCAGCAGTGCGGGATCTAATTCACCCCTCCACTTT
CASSAGSNSPLHF
>TRBD2|TRBV24-1|NA|TRBJ2-3
TGTGCCACCAGTGATTCTAGCGGGGGGGCCGAAGATACGCAGTATTTT
CATSDSSGGAEDTQYF
>NA|TRBV29-1|NA|TRBJ1-1
TGCAGCGTCGACGGGGGAGGGATCACTGAAGCTTTCTTT
CSVDGGGITEAFF
>NA|TRBV30|NA|TRBJ1-2
TGTGCCTGGGCGGCCAGGGTTAACTATGGCTACACCTTC
CAWAARVNYGYTF
>NA|TRBV4-2|once|TRBJ2-5
TGTGCCAGCAGCCAAGATGGGCCTCAAGAGACCCAGTACTTC
CASSQDGPQETQYF
>TRBD1|TRBV5-1|NA|TRBJ1-3
TGCGCCAGCAGCACCGGACAGGGGGCAGGCATATATTTT
CASSTGQGAGIYF
>TRBD1|TRBV5-1|NA|TRBJ1-6
TGCGCCAGCAGCCCTGGAGGACAGGGTAATTCACCCCTCCACTTT
CASSPGGQGNSPLHF